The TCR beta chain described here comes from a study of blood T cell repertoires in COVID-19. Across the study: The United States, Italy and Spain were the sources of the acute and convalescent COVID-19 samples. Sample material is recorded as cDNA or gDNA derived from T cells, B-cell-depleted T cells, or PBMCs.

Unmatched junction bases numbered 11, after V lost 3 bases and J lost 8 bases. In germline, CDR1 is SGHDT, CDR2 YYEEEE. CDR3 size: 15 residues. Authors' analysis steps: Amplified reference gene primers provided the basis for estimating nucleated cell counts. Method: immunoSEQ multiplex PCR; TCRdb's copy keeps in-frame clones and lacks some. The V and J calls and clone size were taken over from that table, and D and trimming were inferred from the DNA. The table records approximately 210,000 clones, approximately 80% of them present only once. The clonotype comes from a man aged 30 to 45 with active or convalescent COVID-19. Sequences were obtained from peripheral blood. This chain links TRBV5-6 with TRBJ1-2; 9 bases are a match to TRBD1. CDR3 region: CASSSVRDRDAGYTF. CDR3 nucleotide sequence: TGTGCCAGCAGCTCGGTTCGGGACAGGGACGCCGGCTACACCTTC.